This TCR beta chain was found in a study of blood T cell repertoires in COVID-19. Looking at the study overall: COVID-19 samples, acute and convalescent, were from the United States, Italy and Spain. Sources were T cells, B-cell-depleted T cells, or PBMCs; the material itself was cDNA or gDNA.

CDR3 length: 14 amino acids. V shed 4 bases and J shed 0 bases, with 10 bases lying between them. Per germline, CDR1 SGHDT and CDR2 YYEEEE. The protocol was immunoSEQ multiplex PCR, while the TCRdb copy is restricted to in-frame clones and leaves out a portion. The table has around 150,000 clones, just over 85% seen once. This TCR was recovered from a man in his 60s with acute or convalescent COVID-19. The source material was peripheral blood. The chain has TRBV5-6 and TRBJ1-2; D uncertain. DNA for the CDR3: TGTGCCAGCAGCGCGGGCCTAGCTAACTATGGCTACACCTTC. Encoded protein: CASSAGLANYGYTF.